Shown below are 24 T cell receptor beta chains from a single sample sequenced in a study of cytomegalovirus exposure and HLA in healthy donors. A multiplex PCR was run with 60 Vbeta primers and 13 Jbeta primers. Method: immunoSEQ multiplex PCR; TCRdb's copy keeps in-frame clones and lacks some. The table includes more than 150,000 clones, 80% to 90% detected once. What was sequenced was PBMCs. The receptors here all came from a girl aged 2 to 10 in good health and CMV-seropositive.

The rearrangement uses TRBV30 and TRBJ1-2; TRBD1 might be the D (5 bases). V gave up 2 bases and J gave up 2 bases, with 9 bases separating them. Germline V gene lookup returns CDR1 GTSNPN and CDR2 SVGIG (reference sequence). This CDR3 has 13 residues. The CDR3: CAWSSDSNYGYTF. In DNA form, the CDR3 reads TGTGCCTGGAGTTCCGACAGCAACTATGGCTACACCTTC.

The chain links TRBV14 to TRBJ2-3, with unresolved D. The CDR3 loop spans 20 amino acids. V lost 5 bases to trimming and J lost 4 bases, with 31 bases between them. In germline, CDR1 is SGHDN, CDR2 FVKESK. The CDR3 is CASSANIGASSYTPPDTQYF. Here the CDR3 DNA reads TGTGCCAGCAGCGCAAATATAGGAGCGAGCTCTTACACCCCGCCAGATACGCAGTATTTT.

This chain joins TRBV7-3 and TRBJ2-2; D possibly corresponds to TRBD1 (6 bases). The germline gives CDR1 SGHTA, CDR2 FQGTGA. V lost 5 bases to trimming and J lost 7 bases, with 14 bases between them. CDR3 length: 14 amino acids. In nucleotides, the CDR3 is TGTGCCAGCAGCCCTGCATCGGGACACGGGGAGCTGTTTTTT. It yields the protein CASSPASGHGELFF.

The rearrangement joins TRBV23-1 to TRBJ1-2; 11 bases align to TRBD1. TRBV23-1 is sorted into the ORF group, with uncertain function. With 6 bases clipped from V and 3 bases from J, the junction kept 21 bases outside the gene matches. The CDR3 is 20 residues long. The CDR3 region has the DNA TGCGCCAGCAGCCACTACGCGACGATTGCGCCGGGACAGGGGGACTATGGCTACACCTTC. Translating it yields CASSHYATIAPGQGDYGYTF.

The rearrangement joins TRBV18 to TRBJ2-7; D gene ambiguous. The CDR3 runs 14 residues. V shed 4 bases and J shed 5 bases, with 15 bases lying between them. CDR1 and CDR2 from the germline V gene are KGHSH and LQKENI. The CDR3 nucleotides are TGTGCCAGCTCACAATTGGCAGAATCTCACGAGCAGTACTTC. Translated, it gives CASSQLAESHEQYF.

The rearrangement uses TRBV6-5 and TRBJ1-4; D remains unclear. The V gene lost 4 bases and the J gene lost 4 bases, with 7 bases spanning the gap. Germline CDR1 reads MNHEY; CDR2 reads SVGAGI. The CDR3 is 13 amino acids. The CDR3 coding sequence is TGTGCCAGCAGTTCGGGGATTAATGAAAAACTGTTTTTT. Translated: CASSSGINEKLFF.

V usage is TRBV28 and J usage is TRBJ2-1; 13 nucleotides line up with TRBD2. The CDR3 has 16 amino acids. V shed 5 bases and J 8 bases; nucleotides not matched to a gene: 9. CDR1 and CDR2 from the germline V gene are MDHEN and SYDVKM. This chain's CDR3 is CASSPGTSGTRYEQFF. Written as DNA, the CDR3 is TGTGCCAGCAGTCCGGGGACTAGCGGGACTCGCTATGAGCAGTTCTTC.

This rearrangement joins TRBV27 to TRBJ1-4; D may be TRBD1 (6 bases). With 4 bases removed from V and 5 bases from J, the gap between germline ends came to 8 bases. From germline, CDR1 is MNHEY and CDR2 SMNVEV (reference sequence). The length of the CDR3 is 13 residues. CDR3 protein: CASSYRENEKLFF. The CDR3, as DNA: TGTGCCAGCAGTTACAGGGAAAATGAAAAACTGTTTTTT.

The chain uses TRBV25-1 and TRBJ1-4; D is possibly TRBD1 (5 bases). V was cut by 3 bases and J by 7 bases, with 15 bases left in between. The CDR3 loop spans 15 amino acids. Germline CDR1 is MGHDK and CDR2 is SYGVNS. This CDR3 reads CASSDRHSGGEKLFF. DNA of the CDR3: TGTGCCAGCAGTGACCGACATTCGGGGGGTGAAAAACTGTTTTTT.

The rearrangement joins TRBV5-1 to TRBJ1-2; TRBD1 is a possible D gene (6 bases). Germline values: CDR1 SGHRS, CDR2 YFSETQ. The CDR3 runs 15 residues. The V end lost 4 bases, the J end lost 4 bases, and 17 bases lay between the germline ends. In DNA, the CDR3 is TGCGCCAGCAGCGGATTACAGGACAGCCCCTATGGCTACACCTTC. Its protein is CASSGLQDSPYGYTF.

Only one count was recorded for this clone. The V and J genes are TRBV20-1 and TRBJ1-4; D remains unclear. Germline loops: CDR1 DFQATT, CDR2 SNEGSKA (reference sequence). Trimming took 7 bases from V and 6 from J, leaving 9 bases between them. The CDR3 runs 11 residues. DNA of the CDR3: TGCAGTGAGACGCTAGATGAAAAACTGTTTTTT. Translation gives CSETLDEKLFF.

This clone came up once. This sequence joins TRBV21-1 and TRBJ1-1. TRBV21-1 is annotated as a pseudogene. This CDR3 contains 17 residues. The CDR3 coding sequence is TGTGCCAGCAGCAAAGCACCCCTGCGAGAGAAGAACACTGAAGCTTTCTTT. Residues: CASSKAPLREKNTEAFF.

This clone occurred once. Other nucleotide sequences in the sample specify the same CDR3. The chain is built from TRBV9 and TRBJ2-1; TRBD2 is a possible D gene (7 bases). V was shortened by 0 bases and J by 4 bases, with 11 bases between the two germline ends. Germline loops: CDR1 SGDLS, CDR2 YYNGEE. This CDR3 comprises 15 residues. Written as DNA, the CDR3 is TGTGCCAGCAGCGTAGCGGGGGGCCCATACAATGAGCAGTTCTTC. It is translated as CASSVAGGPYNEQFF.

CDR3 region: CASSPPPRGRNTGELFF. Here the CDR3 DNA reads TGTGCCAGCAGCCCACCCCCCCGCGGGAGAAACACCGGGGAGCTGTTTTTT. This chain uses TRBV7-9 with TRBJ2-2, with TRBD2 matching over 7 bases. The CDR3 is 17 amino acids. Germline CDR1 and CDR2: SEHNR and FQNEAQ (reference sequence). V gave up 5 bases and J gave up 2 bases; unmatched junction bases: 11.

The rearrangement links TRBV4-1 to TRBJ2-1; 13 positions match TRBD2. Germline V gene lookup returns CDR1 MGHRA and CDR2 YSYEKL. Trimming removed 3 bases from V and 7 bases from J; junction bases left unmatched: 6. The CDR3 length is 16 residues. DNA of the CDR3: TGCGCCAGCAGCCAGGACGGACTAGCGGGAGCTAATGAGCAGTTCTTC. Its translation: CASSQDGLAGANEQFF.

The rearrangement links TRBV6-1 to TRBJ2-7, with D possibly being TRBD1 (5 bases). Trimming took off 0 bases at V and 2 bases at J, with 20 bases between the two ends. This CDR3 spans 18 amino acids. Germline loops: CDR1 MNHNS, CDR2 SASEGT. The CDR3 DNA reads as TGTGCCAGCAGTGAAGCGCTTGGGGCAGAACGTCTCCCCTACGAGCAGTACTTC. Its protein product is CASSEALGAERLPYEQYF.

The rearrangement uses TRBV9 and TRBJ2-1; a weak D match, TRBD1 (6 bases). The CDR3 totals 15 residues. Trimming took 0 bases from V and 9 from J, leaving 16 bases between them. Germline values: CDR1 SGDLS, CDR2 YYNGEE. The chain's CDR3 is CASSVGVGAKGEQFF. CDR3 coding DNA: TGTGCCAGCAGCGTAGGAGTGGGGGCTAAGGGTGAGCAGTTCTTC.

This clone was counted a single time. The CDR3 coding sequence is TGTGCCAGCTCACGCGTACAGGGCGAGGGTGAAGCTTTCTTT. Amino acid sequence: CASSRVQGEGEAFF. The rearrangement uses TRBV18 and TRBJ1-1; tentatively, D is TRBD1 (6 bases). Per the germline V gene, CDR1 is KGHSH and CDR2 is LQKENI. The CDR3 is made up of 14 amino acids. V was trimmed by 4 bases and J by 7 bases, leaving 16 bases between them.

V gene TRBV5-1 combines with J gene TRBJ2-2; D remains ambiguous. CDR3 length equals 13 residues. Germline V gives CDR1 SGHRS, CDR2 YFSETQ. Trimming took off 3 bases at V and 4 bases at J, with 7 bases between the two ends. In DNA, the CDR3 is TGCGCCAGCAGCTCGCCGGGCACCGGGGAGCTGTTTTTT. Translation gives CASSSPGTGELFF.

The gene calls are TRBV5-5 and TRBJ2-7; TRBD2 matches at 9 bases. Germline loops: CDR1 SGHKS, CDR2 YYEKEE (reference sequence). This CDR3 spans 14 amino acids. Trimming took 0 bases from V and 8 from J; bases not matched to a gene: 6. The CDR3, as DNA: TGTGCCAGCAGCTTGGGGCGGGAGGGCTTCCAGCAGTACTTC. Protein sequence: CASSLGREGFQQYF.

This chain links TRBV6-5 with TRBJ1-2, with 7 nucleotides matching TRBD1. The J segment lost 2 bases and the V segment lost 6 bases, leaving 3 bases of the junction unmatched. The germline gives CDR1 MNHEY, CDR2 SVGAGI. The CDR3 sequence is 13 residues long. The CDR3 loop reads CASRKTGNYGYTF. The CDR3 region has the DNA TGTGCCAGCAGAAAGACAGGGAACTATGGCTACACCTTC.

The gene calls are TRBV25-1 and TRBJ2-1; D is undetermined. This CDR3 has 13 amino acids. CDR1 and CDR2 from the germline V gene are MGHDK and SYGVNS. V dropped 2 bases and J dropped 9 bases, with 11 bases sitting between them. The CDR3 protein is CASSEENSGEQFF. Written as DNA, the CDR3 is TGTGCCAGCAGTGAAGAGAACTCTGGTGAGCAGTTCTTC. Variable domain in full (rest from reference TRBV25-1 and TRBJ2-1): EADIYQTPRYLVIGTGKKITLECSQTMGHDKMYWYQQDPGMELHLIHYSYGVNSTEKGDLSSESTVSRIRTEHFPLTLESARPSHTSQYLCASSEENSGEQFFGPGTRLTVL.

V gene TRBV6-1 combines with J gene TRBJ1-2; 7 bases are shared with TRBD1. This CDR3 is built from 14 residues. From germline, CDR1 is MNHNS and CDR2 SASEGT. The V gene end was trimmed by 5 bases and the J gene end by 4 bases; junction bases not matched to a gene: 7. The CDR3 sequence is CASSKTGWLYGYTF. The CDR3 region has the DNA TGTGCCAGCAGTAAGACAGGGTGGCTCTATGGCTACACCTTC.

This chain uses TRBV4-1 with TRBJ2-1; no definite D call. This CDR3 region has 14 residues. Germline-derived CDR1 and CDR2 are MGHRA and YSYEKL. Trimming removed 0 bases from V and 5 bases from J, with 8 bases in between. The DNA for the CDR3 is TGCGCCAGCAGCCAAGATTTCTCGGACAATGAGCAGTTCTTC. This gives the protein CASSQDFSDNEQFF.